Reported below is one T cell receptor (beta chain). This record belongs to a study of cytomegalovirus exposure and HLA in healthy donors. The PCR employed 60 Vbeta primers together with 13 Jbeta primers. The data were produced by immunoSEQ multiplex PCR, yet TCRdb's version contains in-frame clones alone and is incomplete. The repertoire includes about 160,000 clones, roughly 79% of them detected once, and 6.5% to 8.5% sits in the top ten. V gave up 2 bases and J gave up 5 bases; unmatched junction bases: 3. This CDR3 has 14 residues. Germline V gene data show CDR1 as SGHRS and CDR2 as YFSETQ. This TCR derives from a woman in her 40s in good health and CMV-seropositive. Sequencing was carried out using PBMCs. The chain links TRBV5-1 to TRBJ2-3, with 9 positions matching TRBD2. The chain's CDR3 is CASSFSGGGDTQYF. CDR3 nucleotide sequence: TGCGCCAGCAGCTTTAGCGGGGGCGGAGATACGCAGTATTTT. Complete variable domain (other parts from reference TRBV5-1 and TRBJ2-3): KAGVTQTPRYLIKTRGQQVTLSCSPISGHRSVSWYQQTPGQGLQFLFEYFSETQRNKGNFPGRFSGRQFSNSRSEMNVSTLELGDSALYLCASSFSGGGDTQYFGPGTRLTVL.